The present T cell receptor (beta chain) was sequenced within a study of T-cell memory formation after mild COVID-19. The CDR3 is 13 residues long. Germline loops: CDR1 SGHNT, CDR2 YENEEA. V gave up 5 bases and J gave up 6 bases; unmatched junction bases: 4. MiXCR, applied by TCRdb to the 5' RACE reads, yields one record per CDR3 protein. The sample holds approximately 300,000 distinct CDR3 sequences; over 7% are singletons and the top ten take 22%. This TCR was recovered from a man aged 18 to 29 who had mild COVID-19 (a few samples of this study predate the infection). Cell type and time point are not known. V is TRBV11-3 and J is TRBJ2-1; 7 bases map to TRBD1. Sequencing input: PBMCs or a T cell subset sorted from them (not recorded which). The DNA of the CDR3 is TGTGCCAGCAGCCCTCGGGACAGCAATGAGCAGTTCTTC. As protein: CASSPRDSNEQFF.